This paragraph reports one TCR beta chain. Its antigen is still unknown. The sample originates from a study of Tregs in tolerant kidney transplant recipients. Overall study context: Sorting of CD4+CD25+CD127- cells followed approximately 3-day belatacept mixed lymphocyte reactions, sometimes with roughly five-day graft donor restimulation.

TCRdb's table, derived via immunoSEQ multiplex PCR, lists solely in-frame clones and lacks some. The data contain 20,000 or so clones, around 71% of them seen just once; the ten biggest clones take up roughly 3.5%. The study's findings and limits: The small number of patients limits these findings pending further validation.

The CDR3 spans 14 residues. V dropped 9 bases and J dropped 0 bases, with 14 bases sitting between them. Germline values: CDR1 LNHDA, CDR2 SQIVND (reference sequence). The sample taken for sequencing was Tregs from blood cultured with allogeneic cells. The source of this sequence is a human donor in good health. The rearrangement uses TRBV19 and TRBJ1-2; D remains ambiguous. DNA for the CDR3: TGTGCCAGCCCGCCCGGGGAAACTAACTATGGCTACACCTTC. As protein: CASPPGETNYGYTF.